Given below is one T cell receptor beta chain in context. This entry comes from a study of cytomegalovirus exposure and HLA in healthy donors. About the study: HLA-typed donors contributed approximately 86 million unique TCRs, which were held in an early data release. Assignment to the Caucasian-associated ancestry cluster applied to approximately 80% of the approximately 420 genotyped donors.

The PCR employed 60 Vbeta primers together with 13 Jbeta primers. Per the authors' pipeline: Roughly 11 million of the 60 million to 80 million unique TCR beta chains counted in a later analysis were shared. Clones were read by immunoSEQ multiplex PCR, and TCRdb kept only the in-frame ones, dropping some. The D gene and trimming were derived from the DNA, and the V and J assignments and clone size from that table. The sample holds approximately 170,000 clones, approximately 78% seen once. The TCR was taken from a male donor in good health and CMV-seronegative. Sequenced input: PBMCs.

CDR3 nucleotides: TGTGCCAGCAGTGGGACAGGGGGCTTGGAGACCCAGTACTTC. This codes for CASSGTGGLETQYF. V and J are TRBV6-1 and TRBJ2-5; 11 bases match TRBD1. Germline V CDR1 and CDR2: MNHNS, SASEGT. Germline trimming cut 4 bases from V and 5 bases from J; bases unmatched to any gene: 3. The CDR3 contains 14 residues.